These 24 T cell receptor beta chains were all obtained from the same sample, sequenced in a study of blood T cell repertoires in COVID-19. The repertoire was sequenced with immunoSEQ multiplex PCR; TCRdb's copy has only in-frame clones and lacks some. Of 150,000 or so clones in the sample, around 85% are singletons; the top ten hold 0.63%. Sequenced input: peripheral blood. The source of these receptors is a man in his sixties with COVID-19, enrolled during active disease.

The V gene is TRBV14, the J gene TRBJ2-3; a possible D gene is TRBD2 (6 bases). This CDR3 contains 15 residues. The germline gives CDR1 SGHDN, CDR2 FVKESK. V gave up 5 bases and J gave up 3 bases, with 15 bases separating them. CDR3 region: CASSFRSTSTDTQYF. The CDR3 region has the DNA TGTGCCAGCAGCTTCCGATCGACTAGTACAGATACGCAGTATTTT.

This chain links TRBV5-1 with TRBJ2-1; 16 positions match TRBD2. Per germline, CDR1 SGHRS and CDR2 YFSETQ. The CDR3 sequence is 18 residues long. After removal of 0 bases from V and 6 bases from J, the junction contained 6 bases not matched to a gene. The DNA of the CDR3 is TGCGCCAGCAGCTTGGGAGGGACTAGCGGGGGGGCCGTCAATGAGCAGTTCTTC. This sequence encodes CASSLGGTSGGAVNEQFF.

The rearrangement joins TRBV6-6 to TRBJ2-5, with D possibly TRBD1 on 5 matching bases. Per germline, CDR1 MNHNY and CDR2 SVGAGI (reference sequence). Trimming shortened V by 5 bases and J by 4 bases, and 8 bases separated the two germline ends. This CDR3 is 12 amino acids long. CDR3 DNA: TGTGCCAGCAGTGGTCAGGGAGAGACCCAGTACTTC. It translates to CASSGQGETQYF.

The chain combines TRBV7-6 with TRBJ2-7, with 9 bases matching TRBD1. CDR1 is SGHVS, CDR2 FNYEAQ, per germline. Trimming cost V 5 bases and J 4 bases; bases outside gene matches: 9. The CDR3 is 15 amino acids. CDR3 region: CASSPSDRGSYEQYF. In nucleotides, the CDR3 is TGTGCCAGCAGCCCCTCGGACAGGGGTAGTTACGAGCAGTACTTC.

This clone was seen a handful of times. V usage is TRBV4-2 and J usage is TRBJ2-1; 12 positions match TRBD2. The V and J ends lost 1 base and 9 bases, in that order; junction bases with no gene match: 10. Germline V CDR1 and CDR2: LGHNA, YNFKEQ. This CDR3 has 17 amino acids. The CDR3 nucleotides read TGTGCCAGCAGCCAAGGTCTAGCGGGAGGGACCAGGGGTGAGCAGTTCTTC. Amino acids: CASSQGLAGGTRGEQFF.

The chain couples TRBV2 to TRBJ1-3; D perhaps matches TRBD1 (5 bases). V lost 6 bases, J lost 7 bases, and 10 bases lay in between. Germline V gene lookup returns CDR1 SNHLY and CDR2 FYNNEI. The CDR3 contains 12 residues. CDR3 nucleotides: TGTGCCAGCAGGGAGGAGGGGAACACCATATATTTT. Encoded protein: CASREEGNTIYF.

This clone was picked up a small number of times. V is TRBV6-5 and J is TRBJ1-1; a possible D gene is TRBD1 (6 bases). The CDR3 length is 13 residues. The V gene's germline CDR1 is MNHEY and CDR2 SVGAGI. Trimming removed 6 bases from V and 10 bases from J, with 18 bases in between. CDR3 sequence reads: CASSRGQNWGAFF. CDR3 coding DNA: TGTGCCAGCAGCCGCGGACAGAACTGGGGAGCTTTCTTT.

The chain carries TRBV5-6 and TRBJ2-3; 10 positions agree with TRBD2. The CDR3 sequence is 15 residues long. Germline loops: CDR1 SGHDT, CDR2 YYEEEE. V lost 4 bases to trimming and J lost 6 bases; unmatched junction nucleotides: 8. The CDR3, as DNA: TGTGCCAGCAGCCTAGCGGGGGCCAACGGGGATACGCAGTATTTT. This sequence encodes CASSLAGANGDTQYF.

This clone was counted a single time. The J gene is TRBJ1-1, the V gene TRBV5-1; 8 positions agree with TRBD1. V shed 4 bases, J shed 1 base, and the junction held 12 bases outside the gene matches. The CDR3 has 17 residues. Germline values: CDR1 SGHRS, CDR2 YFSETQ. CDR3 protein: CASSPPGQVSQNTEAFF. CDR3 DNA: TGCGCCAGCAGCCCGCCGGGACAGGTGTCCCAGAACACTGAAGCTTTCTTT.

This clone was detected a few times. The chain links TRBV7-6 to TRBJ2-3; TRBD2 matches at 9 bases. The CDR3 totals 15 residues. The J segment lost 10 bases and the V segment lost 2 bases, leaving 10 bases of the junction unmatched. The germline gives CDR1 SGHVS, CDR2 FNYEAQ. The CDR3 coding sequence is TGTGCCAGCAGCTTAAATAGCGGGAGAGGGTCTGCGCAGTATTTT. Its translation: CASSLNSGRGSAQYF. Filled out from reference TRBV7-6 and TRBJ2-3, the complete variable domain reads GAGVSQSPRYKVTKRGQDVALRCDPISGHVSLYWYRQALGQGPEFLTYFNYEAQQDKSGLPNDRFSAERPEGSISTLTIQRTEQRDSAMYRCASSLNSGRGSAQYFGPGTRLTVL.

V usage is TRBV28 and J usage is TRBJ1-6, with D tentatively TRBD1 (6 bases). CDR3 size: 12 residues. Germline V lookup: CDR1 MDHEN, CDR2 SYDVKM. Trimming left V 3 bases short and J 13 bases short, with 10 bases between. This CDR3 is CASSLLGQPLHF. The CDR3 coding sequence is TGTGCCAGCAGTTTGTTAGGACAGCCCCTCCACTTT.

This chain joins TRBV19 and TRBJ1-2; a possible D gene is TRBD1 (6 bases). The CDR3 totals 14 residues. With 7 bases removed from V and 7 bases from J, the gap between germline ends came to 19 bases. Germline assignment: CDR1 LNHDA and CDR2 SQIVND (reference sequence). The CDR3 DNA follows: TGTGCCAGTATCGCCCAGGGGAGGGCGGGTGGCTACACCTTC. Protein sequence: CASIAQGRAGGYTF. Full variable domain (missing parts from reference TRBV19 and TRBJ1-2): DGGITQSPKYLFRKEGQNVTLSCEQNLNHDAMYWYRQDPGQGLRLIYYSQIVNDFQKGDIAEGYSVSREKKESFPLTVTSAQKNPTAFYLCASIAQGRAGGYTFGSGTRLTVV.

This clone appeared a few times. The chain combines TRBV9 with TRBJ1-1; D is perhaps TRBD1 (5 bases). Germline lookup yields CDR1 SGDLS and CDR2 YYNGEE. The V and J ends lost 5 bases and 1 base respectively, with 9 bases between them. CDR3 length: 13 amino acids. CDR3 in amino acids: CASSAQGNTEAFF. The DNA of the CDR3 is TGTGCCAGCAGTGCGCAGGGGAACACTGAAGCTTTCTTT. Complete variable domain (other parts from reference TRBV9 and TRBJ1-1): DSGVTQTPKHLITATGQRVTLRCSPRSGDLSVYWYQQSLDQGLQFLIQYYNGEERAKGNILERFSAQQFPDLHSELNLSSLELGDSALYFCASSAQGNTEAFFGQGTRLTVV.

This chain links TRBV6-5 with TRBJ2-7; D is unclear. From germline, CDR1 is MNHEY and CDR2 SVGAGI. V was shortened by 6 bases and J by 3 bases, with 9 bases between the two germline ends. The CDR3 consists of 12 residues. This chain's CDR3 is CASRDDNYEQYF. CDR3 bases: TGTGCCAGCAGGGATGACAACTACGAGCAGTACTTC.

This clone was counted a single time. The chain employs TRBV7-9 and TRBJ1-2; 7 nucleotides line up with TRBD1. The CDR3 is 14 amino acids. The germline CDR1 and CDR2 sequences are SEHNR and FQNEAQ (reference sequence). J lost 6 bases, V lost 5 bases, and 9 bases had no gene match. The CDR3 sequence is CASSQGGEGHGYTF. The CDR3 coding sequence is TGTGCCAGCAGCCAGGGGGGCGAAGGGCATGGCTACACCTTC.

The chain employs TRBV14 and TRBJ1-1, with TRBD1 matching 7 bases. Trimming cost V 2 bases and J 0 bases; bases outside gene matches: 3. CDR3 size: 15 residues. Germline lookup yields CDR1 SGHDN and CDR2 FVKESK. CDR3 sequence reads: CASSQTGAMNTEAFF. CDR3 nucleotides: TGTGCCAGCAGCCAAACAGGGGCAATGAACACTGAAGCTTTCTTT.

The genes are TRBV19 and TRBJ2-6; 8 bases are a match to TRBD1. CDR1 is LNHDA, CDR2 SQIVND, per germline (reference sequence). The CDR3 has 18 amino acids. Unmatched junction bases numbered 9, after V lost 4 bases and J lost 1 base. The CDR3 is CASSTTRTGMSGANVLTF. The CDR3 DNA follows: TGTGCCAGTAGTACTACTAGGACAGGGATGTCTGGGGCCAACGTCCTGACTTTC.

Note on this clone: The same CDR3 also results from other DNA sequences found in this sample. The chain links TRBV6-5 to TRBJ1-6; D is perhaps TRBD1 (6 bases). The germline V and J ends were trimmed by 6 bases and 7 bases, with 13 bases remaining between them. The length of the CDR3 is 14 residues. Germline V gene sequence: CDR1 MNHEY, CDR2 SVGAGI. CDR3 nucleotide sequence: TGTGCCAGCAGCCCGGGACAAATCAATTCACCCCTCCACTTT. Amino acid sequence: CASSPGQINSPLHF.

This rearrangement joins TRBV5-6 to TRBJ2-1, with a possible D match to TRBD1 (5 bases). Germline CDR1 SGHDT, CDR2 YYEEEE. CDR3 length equals 15 residues. V lost 4 bases, J lost 0 bases, and 11 bases lay in between. The CDR3 DNA reads TGTGCCAGCAGCAGGACACTCAGCTCCTACAATGAGCAGTTCTTC. Its protein product is CASSRTLSSYNEQFF.

The rearrangement links TRBV9 to TRBJ1-6; the D is unclear. Germline values: CDR1 SGDLS, CDR2 YYNGEE. The CDR3 extends over 14 amino acids. Trimming shortened V by 0 bases and J by 7 bases, and 8 bases separated the two germline ends. Here the CDR3 reads CASSVAGQNSPLHF. The CDR3 DNA is TGTGCCAGCAGCGTAGCTGGCCAGAATTCACCCCTCCACTTT.

V is TRBV5-1 and J is TRBJ2-5, with TRBD2 matching over 10 bases. This CDR3 has 14 amino acids. Germline V gene lookup returns CDR1 SGHRS and CDR2 YFSETQ. The V and J ends lost 4 bases and 5 bases, in that order; junction bases with no gene match: 5. The CDR3 loop reads CASSTGLASETQYF. CDR3 DNA: TGCGCCAGCAGCACGGGACTAGCGTCTGAGACCCAGTACTTC.

The rearrangement joins TRBV19 to TRBJ1-2, with 7 bases aligning to TRBD1. The germline CDR1 and CDR2 sequences are LNHDA and SQIVND (reference sequence). The CDR3 totals 14 residues. The trim removed 4 bases at V and 2 bases at J, leaving 4 bases unmatched. This CDR3 is CASSTTGQNYGYTF. The CDR3 DNA follows: TGTGCCAGTAGTACAACGGGACAGAACTATGGCTACACCTTC.

With regard to this clone: Other DNA sequences in this specimen translate into the identical CDR3. The genes are TRBV18 and TRBJ1-4; D remains ambiguous. This CDR3 contains 13 residues. The germline CDR1 and CDR2 sequences are KGHSH and LQKENI. The V end was cut by 3 bases, the J end by 4 bases, with 6 bases between. The CDR3 loop reads CASSPGLNEKLFF. CDR3 sequence (DNA): TGTGCCAGCTCACCGGGCCTTAATGAAAAACTGTTTTTT.

As for this clone: The same CDR3 also results from other DNA sequences found in this sample. This chain joins TRBV19 and TRBJ2-1; TRBD1 agrees at 11 bases. This CDR3 contains 15 residues. Germline CDR1 and CDR2: LNHDA and SQIVND (reference sequence). Losses at the gene ends were 5 bases for V and 4 bases for J; bases not matched to a gene: 4. The CDR3 coding sequence is TGTGCCAGTAGTCCAGGACAGGGGGCTTACAATGAGCAGTTCTTC. Encoded protein: CASSPGQGAYNEQFF.